The 2 T cell receptor beta chains in this list originate from one sample, sequenced in a study of a mutant IDH1 vaccine in newly diagnosed glioma. Assay used: immunoSEQ multiplex PCR; TCRdb lists only in-frame clones, some missing. The sample lists over 25,000 clones; approximately 90% were seen once. Their antigens remain unidentified. Time point given: week 5, during vaccination. In every dose of vaccine, 300 ug of mutant IDH1 20-mer peptide was given alongside topical imiquimod. Sequenced here: peripheral blood mononuclear cells (PBMCs), sampled from a glioma patient whose treatment included an IDH1 peptide vaccine. The receptor set was obtained from a woman aged 40 to 50 with glioma. Some clones in this sample may be carry-over from other donors' samples.

The V gene is TRBV27, the J gene TRBJ1-5; D is possibly TRBD1 (5 bases). The CDR3 consists of 18 residues. With 4 bases removed from V and 0 bases from J, the gap between germline ends came to 19 bases. CDR1 is MNHEY and CDR2 is SMNVEV in the germline V gene (reference sequence). This CDR3 is CASSSGRTGRVSNQPQHF. In nucleotides, the CDR3 is TGTGCCAGCAGTTCAGGGAGAACGGGGCGGGTTAGCAATCAGCCCCAGCATTTT.

The chain is built from TRBV5-5 and TRBJ1-1, with a possible D match to TRBD1 (6 bases). The V end lost 4 bases, the J end lost 2 bases, and 21 bases lay between the germline ends. Germline CDR1 is SGHKS and CDR2 is YYEKEE (reference sequence). This CDR3 contains 17 residues. For the CDR3, the DNA is TGTGCCAGCAGCCTGGGGACAAGACCATCCCTAAACACTGAAGCTTTCTTT. It yields the protein CASSLGTRPSLNTEAFF.